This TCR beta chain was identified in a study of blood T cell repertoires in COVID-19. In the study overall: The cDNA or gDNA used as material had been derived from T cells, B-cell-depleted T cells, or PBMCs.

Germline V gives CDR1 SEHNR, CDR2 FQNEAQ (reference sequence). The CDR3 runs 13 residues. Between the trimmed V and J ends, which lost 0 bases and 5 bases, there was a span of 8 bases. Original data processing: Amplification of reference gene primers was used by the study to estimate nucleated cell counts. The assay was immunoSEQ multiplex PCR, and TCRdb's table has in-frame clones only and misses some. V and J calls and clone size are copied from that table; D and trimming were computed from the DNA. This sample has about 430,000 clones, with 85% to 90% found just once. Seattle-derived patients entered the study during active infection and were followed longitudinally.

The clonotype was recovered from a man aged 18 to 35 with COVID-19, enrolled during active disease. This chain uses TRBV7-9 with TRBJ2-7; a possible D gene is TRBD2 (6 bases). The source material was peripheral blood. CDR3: CASSLAGGDEQYF. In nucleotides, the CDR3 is TGTGCCAGCAGCTTAGCGGGGGGAGACGAGCAGTACTTC.